This TCR beta chain appears in the sequencing data of a study of blood T cell repertoires in COVID-19. Study-level background: COVID-19 samples collected from the United States, Italy and Spain covered acute and convalescent phases.

This clone was seen a single time. Assay: immunoSEQ multiplex PCR; the TCRdb copy retains only in-frame clones and omits some. The data contain around 300,000 clones, around 90% of them seen just once; the ten biggest clones take up more than 6%. Enrolment of Seattle patients took place during active infection, and they were followed longitudinally. The sequence came from a young woman with COVID-19, enrolled during active disease. The sequenced sample was peripheral blood.

The CDR3 nucleotides read TGCGCCAGCAGCTTGGATCGACTAGCGAACTACAATGAGCAGTTCTTC. Amino acids: CASSLDRLANYNEQFF. The chain carries TRBV5-1 and TRBJ2-1; 8 bases are a match to TRBD2. The CDR3 consists of 16 residues. Germline trimming cut 0 bases from V and 3 bases from J; bases unmatched to any gene: 5. Germline V gene data show CDR1 as SGHRS and CDR2 as YFSETQ.